The 11 T cell receptor beta chains below all came from one sample that was sequenced in a study of response to subunit inactivated influenza vaccine. TCRdb called the RT-PCR reads again in MiXCR, with one record for every CDR3 protein. The sample includes 500,000 to 550,000 distinct CDR3 sequences, under 25% of them seen just once. The sample also formed part of further work on T cells expressing NK-cell markers. That study reports: Scientists made TCR beta cDNA using 5'RACE template switching with UMIs.

The material was CD4+ T cells sorted from PBMCs, obtained roughly 12 days after vaccination. The receptor set was obtained from a man aged 50 to 59 who received an inactivated influenza vaccine.

This clonotype was seen ten or more times. The chain links TRBV4-2 to TRBJ1-5; D gene ambiguous. The CDR3 is made up of 13 amino acids. The V end lost 4 bases, the J end lost 4 bases, and 8 bases lay between the germline ends. CDR1 is LGHNA, CDR2 YNFKEQ, per germline. CDR3: CASSPVENQPQHF. Here the CDR3 DNA reads TGTGCCAGCAGCCCCGTGGAAAATCAGCCCCAGCATTTT.

This clonotype was recorded a few times. The V call is TRBV11-2, the J call TRBJ1-1; D may be TRBD1 (6 bases). V shed 6 bases and J shed 3 bases, with 11 bases lying between them. This CDR3 is built from 13 residues. Germline V gives CDR1 SGHAT, CDR2 FQNNGV. CDR3 nucleotide sequence: TGTGCCAGCAGACGGAACAGGGACACTGAAGCTTTCTTT. Its protein is CASRRNRDTEAFF.

This clonotype was counted ten times or more. The V gene is TRBV6-2 or TRBV6-3, the J gene TRBJ2-1; no firm D call. Trimming left V 0 bases short and J 16 bases short, with 16 bases between. The CDR3 runs to 13 residues. The germline V gene has CDR1 MNHEY and CDR2 SVGEGT. The CDR3 region has the DNA TGTGCCAGCAGTTACTCGACGGTTTTAGGTGGATTCTTC. Its translation is CASSYSTVLGGFF.

Many counts were recorded for this clonotype. The DNA for the CDR3 is TGTGCCACCAGCTCCCATGGCAGGGCGAACACTGAAGCTTTCTTT. This encodes CATSSHGRANTEAFF. The chain has TRBV15 and TRBJ1-1; perhaps TRBD1 as D (5 bases). V lost 5 bases and J 1 base, leaving 14 bases between the germline ends. Germline CDR1 is LNHNV and CDR2 is YYDKDF (reference sequence). The CDR3 is made up of 15 amino acids.

This clonotype has only a few counts. The chain is built from TRBV12-3 or TRBV12-4 and TRBJ2-2; 8 bases match TRBD1. This CDR3 is 16 amino acids long. The junction had 11 bases not matched to a gene; V was cut back by 6 bases and J by 5 bases. The CDR3 coding sequence is TGTGCCAGCAGCCAGGACAGGGTATGGCGGACCGGGGAGCTGTTTTTT. Protein sequence: CASSQDRVWRTGELFF.

The V gene is TRBV6-2 or TRBV6-3, the J gene TRBJ2-1; D assignment may be TRBD1 or TRBD2 (5 bases each). The germline V gene encodes CDR1 MNHEY and CDR2 SVGEGT. This CDR3 comprises 22 residues. Between the trimmed V and J ends, which lost 7 bases and 2 bases, there was a span of 36 bases. CDR3 in DNA: TGTGCCAGCACGGCAACGAGGGGTGCTCGTACTAGGTACTATTCAGCCTACAATGAGCAGTTCTTC. It translates to CASTATRGARTRYYSAYNEQFF.

Only a few counts were recorded for this clonotype. The V and J genes are TRBV6-2 or TRBV6-3 and TRBJ1-5; tentative D call: TRBD1 (6 bases). CDR1 is MNHEY and CDR2 is SVGEGT in the germline V gene. Trimming left V 7 bases short and J 4 bases short, with 17 bases between. CDR3 length: 15 residues. CDR3 region: CASTRDNWGNQPQHF. DNA of the CDR3: TGTGCCAGCACCCGGGACAATTGGGGAAATCAGCCCCAGCATTTT.

This clonotype was found a few times. The chain links TRBV2 to TRBJ1-1, with no clear D. Per the germline V gene, CDR1 is SNHLY and CDR2 is FYNNEI. The CDR3 runs to 12 residues. The V and J ends lost 6 bases and 7 bases respectively, with 12 bases between them. CDR3 in amino acids: CASRNSGIEAFF. The CDR3 DNA follows: TGTGCCAGCAGGAACAGTGGTATTGAAGCTTTCTTT.

This clonotype was recorded a few times. The chain links TRBV5-1 to TRBJ2-4; tentative D call: TRBD1 (5 bases). This CDR3 has 15 amino acids. Germline lookup yields CDR1 SGHRS and CDR2 YFSETQ. Trimming shortened V by 0 bases and J by 1 base, and 8 bases separated the two germline ends. The CDR3 sequence is CASSLVSGAKNIQYF. For the CDR3, the DNA is TGCGCCAGCAGCTTGGTTTCAGGGGCCAAAAACATTCAGTACTTC.

Ten or more counts support this clonotype. The V call is TRBV27, the J call TRBJ2-7; D might be TRBD1 (6 bases). CDR1 MNHEY and CDR2 SMNVEV come from the germline V gene (reference sequence). This CDR3 comprises 13 residues. V was trimmed by 8 bases and J by 2 bases, leaving 13 bases between them. Here the CDR3 DNA reads TGTGCCAGCGCAGGGACACCAGCCTACGAGCAGTACTTC. The encoded protein is CASAGTPAYEQYF.

The J gene is TRBJ2-7, the V gene TRBV7-2; tentatively, D is TRBD2 (5 bases). The CDR3 extends over 11 amino acids. V lost 5 bases and J lost 9, with 11 bases in between. Germline lookup yields CDR1 SGHTA and CDR2 FQGNSA. CDR3 in DNA: TGTGCCAGCAGCCGGGGTGCCGTGCAGTACTTC. This codes for CASSRGAVQYF.